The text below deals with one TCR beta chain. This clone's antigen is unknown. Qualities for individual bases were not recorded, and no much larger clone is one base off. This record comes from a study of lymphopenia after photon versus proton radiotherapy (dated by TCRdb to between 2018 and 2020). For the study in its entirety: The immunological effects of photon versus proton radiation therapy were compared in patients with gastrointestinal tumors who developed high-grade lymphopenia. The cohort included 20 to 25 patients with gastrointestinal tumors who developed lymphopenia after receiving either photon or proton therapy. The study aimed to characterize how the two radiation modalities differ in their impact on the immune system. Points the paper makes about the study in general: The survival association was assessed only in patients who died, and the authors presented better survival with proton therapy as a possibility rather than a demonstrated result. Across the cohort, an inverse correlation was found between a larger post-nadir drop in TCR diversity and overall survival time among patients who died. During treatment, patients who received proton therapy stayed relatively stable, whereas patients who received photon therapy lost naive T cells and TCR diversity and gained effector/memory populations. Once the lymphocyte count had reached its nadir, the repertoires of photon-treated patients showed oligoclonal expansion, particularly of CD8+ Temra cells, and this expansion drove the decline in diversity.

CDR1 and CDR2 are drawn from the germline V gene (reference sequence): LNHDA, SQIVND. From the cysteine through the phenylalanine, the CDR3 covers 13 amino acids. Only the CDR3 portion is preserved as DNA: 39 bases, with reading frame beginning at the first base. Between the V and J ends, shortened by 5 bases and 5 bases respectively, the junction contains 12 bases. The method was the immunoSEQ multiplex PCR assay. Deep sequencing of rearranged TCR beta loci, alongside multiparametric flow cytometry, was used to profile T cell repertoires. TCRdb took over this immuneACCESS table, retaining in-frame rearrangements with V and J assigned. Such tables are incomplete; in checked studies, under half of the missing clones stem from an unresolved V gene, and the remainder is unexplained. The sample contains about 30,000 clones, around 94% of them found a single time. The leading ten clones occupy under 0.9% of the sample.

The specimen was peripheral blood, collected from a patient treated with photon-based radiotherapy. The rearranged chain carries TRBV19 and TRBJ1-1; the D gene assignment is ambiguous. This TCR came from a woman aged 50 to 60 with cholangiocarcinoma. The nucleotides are TGTGCCAGTAGTGCGACCATAAATACTGAAGCTTTCTTT. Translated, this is CASSATINTEAFF.